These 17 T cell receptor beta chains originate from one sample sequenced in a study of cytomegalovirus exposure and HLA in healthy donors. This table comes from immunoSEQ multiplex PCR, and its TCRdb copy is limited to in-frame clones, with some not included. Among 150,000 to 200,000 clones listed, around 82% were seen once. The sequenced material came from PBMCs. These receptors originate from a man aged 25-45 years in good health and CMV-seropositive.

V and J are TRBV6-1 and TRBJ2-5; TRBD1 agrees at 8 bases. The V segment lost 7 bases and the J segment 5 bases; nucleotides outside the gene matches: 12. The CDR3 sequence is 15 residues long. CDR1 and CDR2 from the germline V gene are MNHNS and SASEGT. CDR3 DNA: TGTGCCAGCAACCTCTGGACAGGGTCAGAGGAGACCCAGTACTTC. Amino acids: CASNLWTGSEETQYF.

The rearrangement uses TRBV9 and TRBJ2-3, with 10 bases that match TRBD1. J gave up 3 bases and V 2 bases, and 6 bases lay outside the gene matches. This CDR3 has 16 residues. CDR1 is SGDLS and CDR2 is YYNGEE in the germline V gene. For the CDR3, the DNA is TGTGCCAGCAGCGTCCGGACAGGGGGTAAGACAGATACGCAGTATTTT. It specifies CASSVRTGGKTDTQYF.

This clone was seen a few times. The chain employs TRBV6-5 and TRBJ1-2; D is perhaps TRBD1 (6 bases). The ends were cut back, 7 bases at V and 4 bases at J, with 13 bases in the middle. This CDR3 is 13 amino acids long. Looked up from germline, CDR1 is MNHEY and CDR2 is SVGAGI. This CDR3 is CASTPLGAYGYTF. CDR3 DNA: TGTGCCAGCACCCCGTTGGGGGCCTATGGCTACACCTTC.

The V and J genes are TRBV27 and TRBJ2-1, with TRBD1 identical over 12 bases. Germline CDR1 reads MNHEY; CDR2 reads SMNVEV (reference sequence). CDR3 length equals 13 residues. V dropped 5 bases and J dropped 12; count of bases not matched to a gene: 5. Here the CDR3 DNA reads TGTGCCAGCAGTCCCGGGACAGGGGGCTGGCAGTTCTTC. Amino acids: CASSPGTGGWQFF.

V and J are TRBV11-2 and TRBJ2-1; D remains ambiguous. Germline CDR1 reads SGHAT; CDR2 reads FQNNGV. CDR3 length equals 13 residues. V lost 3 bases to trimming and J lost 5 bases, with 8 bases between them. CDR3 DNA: TGTGCCAGCAGCTTCGTACCAGACAATGAGCAGTTCTTC. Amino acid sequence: CASSFVPDNEQFF.

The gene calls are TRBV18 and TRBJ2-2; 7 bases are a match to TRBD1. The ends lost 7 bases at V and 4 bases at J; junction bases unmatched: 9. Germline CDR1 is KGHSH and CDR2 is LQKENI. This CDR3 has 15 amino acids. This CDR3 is CASYAGTDVTGELFF. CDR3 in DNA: TGTGCCAGCTACGCCGGGACAGACGTCACCGGGGAGCTGTTTTTT.

CDR3 residues: CASREQGTTGELFF. The CDR3 nucleotides are TGTGCCAGCAGGGAACAGGGGACCACCGGGGAGCTGTTTTTT. The chain recombines TRBV2 with TRBJ2-2, with TRBD1 matching 7 bases. V gave up 6 bases and J gave up 4 bases; unmatched junction bases: 5. The CDR3 contains 14 residues. The germline CDR1 and CDR2 sequences are SNHLY and FYNNEI.

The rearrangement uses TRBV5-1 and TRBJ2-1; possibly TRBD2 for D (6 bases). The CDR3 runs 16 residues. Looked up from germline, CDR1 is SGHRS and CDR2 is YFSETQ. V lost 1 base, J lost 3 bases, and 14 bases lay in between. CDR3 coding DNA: TGCGCCAGCAGCTTGTCGGGCGGGACGCACTACAATGAGCAGTTCTTC. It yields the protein CASSLSGGTHYNEQFF.

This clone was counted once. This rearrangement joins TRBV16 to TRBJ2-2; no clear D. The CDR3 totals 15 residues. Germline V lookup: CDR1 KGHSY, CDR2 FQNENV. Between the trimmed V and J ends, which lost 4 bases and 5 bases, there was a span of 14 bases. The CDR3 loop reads CASSPVPAWTGELFF. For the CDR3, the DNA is TGTGCCAGCAGCCCGGTGCCCGCCTGGACCGGGGAGCTGTTTTTT.

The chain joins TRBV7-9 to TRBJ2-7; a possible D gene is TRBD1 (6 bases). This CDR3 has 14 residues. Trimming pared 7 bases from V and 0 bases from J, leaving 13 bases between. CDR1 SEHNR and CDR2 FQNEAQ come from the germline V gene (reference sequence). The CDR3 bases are TGTGCCAGCACCTCCGGACAGAGCTCCTACGAGCAGTACTTC. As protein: CASTSGQSSYEQYF.

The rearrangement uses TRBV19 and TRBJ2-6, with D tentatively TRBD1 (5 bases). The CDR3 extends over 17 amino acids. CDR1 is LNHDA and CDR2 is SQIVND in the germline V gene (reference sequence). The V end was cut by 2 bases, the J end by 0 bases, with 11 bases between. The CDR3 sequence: CASSITSGISGANVLTF. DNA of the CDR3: TGTGCCAGTAGTATAACCTCAGGGATCTCTGGGGCCAACGTCCTGACTTTC.

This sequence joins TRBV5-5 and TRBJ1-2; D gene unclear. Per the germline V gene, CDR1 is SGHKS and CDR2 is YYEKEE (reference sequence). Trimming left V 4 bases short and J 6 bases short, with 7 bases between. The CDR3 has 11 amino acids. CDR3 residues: CASSNFDGYTF. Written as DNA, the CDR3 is TGTGCCAGCAGCAACTTCGATGGCTACACCTTC.

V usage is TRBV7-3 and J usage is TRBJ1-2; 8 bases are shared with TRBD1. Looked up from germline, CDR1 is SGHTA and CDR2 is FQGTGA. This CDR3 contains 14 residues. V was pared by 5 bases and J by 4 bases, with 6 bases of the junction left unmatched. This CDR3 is CASSQTGGSYGYTF. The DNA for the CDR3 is TGTGCCAGCAGCCAAACAGGGGGATCCTATGGCTACACCTTC.

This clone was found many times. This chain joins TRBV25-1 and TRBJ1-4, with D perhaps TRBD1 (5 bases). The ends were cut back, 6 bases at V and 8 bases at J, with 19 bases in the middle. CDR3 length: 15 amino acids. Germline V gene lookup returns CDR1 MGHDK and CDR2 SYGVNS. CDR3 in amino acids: CASSGSRVGSEKLFF. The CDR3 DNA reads TGTGCCAGCAGCGGCTCCAGGGTAGGTTCCGAAAAACTGTTTTTT.

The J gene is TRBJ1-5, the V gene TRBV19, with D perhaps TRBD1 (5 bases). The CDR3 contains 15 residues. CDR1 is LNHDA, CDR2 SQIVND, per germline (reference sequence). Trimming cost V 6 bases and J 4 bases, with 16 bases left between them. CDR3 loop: CASSPVGAFNQPQHF. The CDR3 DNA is TGTGCCAGTAGCCCGGTAGGGGCCTTTAATCAGCCCCAGCATTTT.

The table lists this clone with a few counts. The CDR3, as DNA: TGCGCCAGCAGCCAAGTTGGCAGGGCCTCCTACGAGCAGTACTTC. Its protein is CASSQVGRASYEQYF. V is TRBV4-1 and J is TRBJ2-7, with a weak D call TRBD1 (5 bases). CDR1 is MGHRA and CDR2 is YSYEKL in the germline V gene. The CDR3 is made up of 15 amino acids. Trimming left V 1 base short and J 0 bases short, with 10 bases between.

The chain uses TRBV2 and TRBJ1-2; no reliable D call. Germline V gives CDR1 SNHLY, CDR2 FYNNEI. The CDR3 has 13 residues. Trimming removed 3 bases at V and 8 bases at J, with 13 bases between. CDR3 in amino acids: CASSDLSSVGYTF. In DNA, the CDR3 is TGTGCCAGCAGTGATTTGTCCAGCGTCGGCTACACCTTC.